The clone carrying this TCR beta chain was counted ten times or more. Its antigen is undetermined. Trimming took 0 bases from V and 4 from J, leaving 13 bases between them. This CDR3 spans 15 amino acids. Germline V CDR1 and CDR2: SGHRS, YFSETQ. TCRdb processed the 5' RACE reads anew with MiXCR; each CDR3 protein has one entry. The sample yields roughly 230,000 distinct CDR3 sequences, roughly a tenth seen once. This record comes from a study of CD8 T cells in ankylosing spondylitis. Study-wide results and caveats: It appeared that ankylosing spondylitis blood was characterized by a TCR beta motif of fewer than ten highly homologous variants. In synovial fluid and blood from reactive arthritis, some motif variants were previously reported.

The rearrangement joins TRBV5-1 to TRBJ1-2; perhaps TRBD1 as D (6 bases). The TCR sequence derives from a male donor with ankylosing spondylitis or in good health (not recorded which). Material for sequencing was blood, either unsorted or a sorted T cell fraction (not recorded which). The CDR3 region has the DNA TGCGCCAGCAGCTTGGATGGGGGCCCATCCTATGGCTACACCTTC. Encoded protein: CASSLDGGPSYGYTF.